These 10 T cell receptor beta chains share one sample of origin, sequenced in a study of cytomegalovirus exposure and HLA in healthy donors. Profiling relied on immunoSEQ multiplex PCR, and the TCRdb table lists in-frame clones only, not all of them. This sample has about 73,000 clones, with approximately 90% found just once. The sample was PBMCs. The receptors derive from a woman aged 18 to 35 in good health and CMV-seropositive.

J is TRBJ2-2 and V is TRBV4-1, with D tentatively TRBD1 (5 bases). This CDR3 has 17 amino acids. Trimming pared 0 bases from V and 0 bases from J, leaving 11 bases between. Looked up from germline, CDR1 is MGHRA and CDR2 is YSYEKL. CDR3 sequence (DNA): TGCGCCAGCAGCCAAGATTACACCAGGGCGAACACCGGGGAGCTGTTTTTT. It encodes CASSQDYTRANTGELFF.

V is TRBV4-1 and J is TRBJ1-2; 7 nucleotides line up with TRBD1. Trimming took 4 bases from V and 0 from J; bases not matched to a gene: 8. The CDR3 covers 16 residues. The germline V gene has CDR1 MGHRA and CDR2 YSYEKL. The CDR3 DNA follows: TGCGCCAGCAGCCGACAGGGTCAAAAGTCTAACTATGGCTACACCTTC. The encoded protein is CASSRQGQKSNYGYTF.

CDR3 coding DNA: TGTGCCAGCAGCTTGGAGGGGATACAAGAGACCCAGTACTTC. Protein: CASSLEGIQETQYF. The V gene is TRBV7-6, the J gene TRBJ2-5; a weak D match, TRBD2 (6 bases). Trimming stripped 3 bases from V and 2 bases from J, with 10 bases between. The germline CDR1 and CDR2 sequences are SGHVS and FNYEAQ. This CDR3 has 14 residues.

The rearrangement links TRBV7-6 to TRBJ2-1, with D hard to call. Per the germline V gene, CDR1 is SGHVS and CDR2 is FNYEAQ. CDR3 size: 17 residues. V lost 0 bases and J 0 bases, leaving 12 bases between the germline ends. The CDR3 bases are TGTGCCAGCAGCTTAGCGCAAATTGGCGGCTCCTACAATGAGCAGTTCTTC. It encodes CASSLAQIGGSYNEQFF.

This clone was detected only once. The chain has TRBV2 and TRBJ2-7; D is perhaps TRBD2 (6 bases). Germline V lookup: CDR1 SNHLY, CDR2 FYNNEI. V dropped 7 bases and J dropped 4 bases, with 14 bases sitting between them. This CDR3 is built from 13 residues. CDR3 sequence (DNA): TGTGCCAGCACCACACTAGCAGGTTACGAGCAGTACTTC. It yields the protein CASTTLAGYEQYF.

This clone was recorded a few times. The chain joins TRBV7-9 to TRBJ1-1; D is unclear. CDR3 length: 16 amino acids. The V and J ends lost 5 bases and 0 bases respectively, with 16 bases between them. Germline loops: CDR1 SEHNR, CDR2 FQNEAQ (reference sequence). The CDR3, as DNA: TGTGCCAGCAGCCCGTTTAGGAGGTCGATGAACACTGAAGCTTTCTTT. Translating gives CASSPFRRSMNTEAFF. Together with reference TRBV7-9 and TRBJ1-1, the CDR3 gives the full variable domain: DTGVSQNPRHKITKRGQNVTFRCDPISEHNRLYWYRQTLGQGPEFLTYFQNEAQLEKSRLLSDRFSAERPKGSFSTLEIQRTEQGDSAMYLCASSPFRRSMNTEAFFGQGTRLTVV.

The rearrangement uses TRBV27 and TRBJ2-2, with D possibly TRBD2 on 6 matching bases. The CDR3 sequence is 16 residues long. In germline, CDR1 is MNHEY, CDR2 SMNVEV (reference sequence). Trimming pared 3 bases from V and 8 bases from J, leaving 19 bases between. In DNA, the CDR3 is TGTGCCAGCAGTTTCGGTTCCGGAGGGGATACTGGGGAGCTGTTTTTT. Its translation is CASSFGSGGDTGELFF.

This clone came up a few times. The chain combines TRBV6-5 with TRBJ2-2; possible D gene TRBD1, 6 bases. V lost 5 bases, J lost 2 bases, and 12 bases lay in between. Germline V gene data show CDR1 as MNHEY and CDR2 as SVGAGI. This CDR3 region has 15 residues. This chain's CDR3 is CASSPGVGNTGELFF. As DNA, the CDR3 is TGTGCCAGCAGTCCAGGGGTCGGCAACACCGGGGAGCTGTTTTTT.

J is TRBJ2-7 and V is TRBV15; 7 positions agree with TRBD1. The germline CDR1 and CDR2 sequences are LNHNV and YYDKDF (reference sequence). J gave up 3 bases and V 6 bases, and 20 bases lay outside the gene matches. The CDR3 is 18 residues long. CDR3 DNA: TGTGCCACCAGTATCAAGGACAGGAGCCTACCCCGCCACTACGAGCAGTACTTC. It is translated as CATSIKDRSLPRHYEQYF. Full variable domain (missing parts from reference TRBV15 and TRBJ2-7): DAMVIQNPRYQVTQFGKPVTLSCSQTLNHNVMYWYQQKSSQAPKLLFHYYDKDFNNEADTPDNFQSRRPNTSFCFLDIRSPGLGDTAMYLCATSIKDRSLPRHYEQYFGPGTRLTVT.

The chain links TRBV7-2 to TRBJ1-3, with D possibly matching TRBD1 (6 bases). This CDR3 region has 15 residues. V lost 2 bases to trimming and J lost 1 base, with 9 bases between them. CDR1 and CDR2 from the germline V gene are SGHTA and FQGNSA. CDR3 sequence (DNA): TGTGCCAGCAGCTTAAACAGGGCTTCTGGAAACACCATATATTTT. The encoded protein is CASSLNRASGNTIYF.